These 27 T cell receptor beta chains were all obtained from the same sample, sequenced in a study of shared clonotypes between healthy human individuals. Generated by immunoSEQ multiplex PCR, the TCRdb table keeps only in-frame clones and is missing some. The data hold around 500,000 clones, with 70% to 80% observed a single time. The sequencing input was PBMCs. All receptors come from a middle-aged woman in good health. Some clones in this sample may be carry-over from other donors' samples.

This rearrangement joins TRBV5-6 to TRBJ2-5, with D possibly being TRBD2 (5 bases). CDR3 length: 14 residues. Germline CDR1 reads SGHDT; CDR2 reads YYEEEE. Deletions cut 4 bases from V and 2 bases from J, with 12 bases between. In nucleotides, the CDR3 is TGTGCCAGCAGCCAAGGACTCGCGCAAGAGACCCAGTACTTC. Encoded protein: CASSQGLAQETQYF. Supplemented by reference TRBV5-6 and TRBJ2-5, the full variable domain reads DAGVTQSPTHLIKTRGQQVTLRCSPKSGHDTVSWYQQALGQGPQFIFQYYEEEERQRGNFPDRFSGHQFPNYSSELNVNALLLGDSALYLCASSQGLAQETQYFGPGTRLLVL.

This chain links TRBV5-4 with TRBJ2-2; D might be TRBD1 or TRBD2, each matching 7 bases. The length of the CDR3 is 15 residues. Germline CDR1 is SGHNT and CDR2 is YYREEE (reference sequence). Trimming took 5 bases from V and 6 from J, leaving 17 bases between them. DNA of the CDR3: TGTGCCAGCAGGCCGACAGGGAGGGATGCCGGGGAGCTGTTTTTT. This encodes CASRPTGRDAGELFF.

V is TRBV6-4 and J is TRBJ2-1; 11 bases match TRBD2. CDR1 and CDR2 (germline): MRHNA, SNTAGT. This CDR3 region has 15 residues. The J segment lost 6 bases and the V segment lost 3 bases, leaving 4 bases of the junction unmatched. The CDR3 region has the DNA TGTGCCAGCAGTGAATTAGCGGGAGGGCCCAATGAGCAGTTCTTC. Translation gives CASSELAGGPNEQFF.

This clone was found once. The chain couples TRBV2 to TRBJ2-7; TRBD1 agrees at 7 bases. CDR3 length: 14 amino acids. Germline CDR1 and CDR2: SNHLY and FYNNEI. V was pared by 5 bases and J by 1 base, with 5 bases of the junction left unmatched. The CDR3 sequence is CASSWAGGSYEQYF. DNA for the CDR3: TGTGCCAGCAGTTGGGCAGGGGGTTCCTACGAGCAGTACTTC.

V usage is TRBV7-9 and J usage is TRBJ1-2; possibly TRBD1 for D (5 bases). The CDR3 loop spans 15 amino acids. V was clipped by 1 base and J by 0 bases, with 9 bases between them. The germline V gene has CDR1 SEHNR and CDR2 FQNEAQ (reference sequence). The CDR3 DNA reads TGTGCCAGCAGCTTAGTGGGGACTCCTAACTATGGCTACACCTTC. Encoded protein: CASSLVGTPNYGYTF.

J is TRBJ2-1 and V is TRBV27; 9 nucleotides line up with TRBD2. CDR1 and CDR2 from the germline V gene are MNHEY and SMNVEV (reference sequence). The CDR3 totals 18 residues. Germline trimming cut 5 bases from V and 1 base from J; bases unmatched to any gene: 12. The CDR3 spells CASSLRGLAILSYNEQFF. CDR3 DNA sequence: TGTGCCAGCAGTCTCCGGGGACTAGCAATTTTATCCTACAATGAGCAGTTCTTC.

CDR3 DNA sequence: TGTGCCAGCAGCGAATCCCGGGACAGCTCCTACGAGCAGTACTTC. Amino acid sequence: CASSESRDSSYEQYF. V usage is TRBV7-9 and J usage is TRBJ2-7, with 7 bases that match TRBD1. The length of the CDR3 is 15 residues. The junction had 7 bases not matched to a gene; V was cut back by 5 bases and J by 0 bases. Germline V CDR1 and CDR2: SEHNR, FQNEAQ (reference sequence).

The rearrangement uses TRBV7-3 and TRBJ2-3; unclear D gene. This CDR3 has 15 residues. Germline values: CDR1 SGHTA, CDR2 FQGTGA. The ends were cut back, 5 bases at V and 0 bases at J, with 12 bases in the middle. CDR3 in DNA: TGTGCCAGCAGCCAGCAATCCTCCAGCACAGATACGCAGTATTTT. Translation: CASSQQSSSTDTQYF.

The chain couples TRBV27 to TRBJ2-7; 7 bases match TRBD1. CDR3 length: 16 residues. Germline CDR1 and CDR2: MNHEY and SMNVEV (reference sequence). V lost 8 bases, J lost 0 bases, and 13 bases stayed unmatched. The CDR3 sequence is CASGRRQGRISYEQYF. The CDR3 DNA reads as TGTGCCAGCGGCCGAAGACAGGGCCGAATCTCCTACGAGCAGTACTTC.

The rearrangement uses TRBV27 and TRBJ2-7; 7 nucleotides line up with TRBD2. CDR1 and CDR2 (germline): MNHEY, SMNVEV (reference sequence). There are 14 residues in the CDR3. The trim removed 2 bases at V and 6 bases at J, leaving 7 bases unmatched. As DNA, the CDR3 is TGTGCCAGCAGTTTAGGTGCGGGAGAGGGCGAGCAGTACTTC. Amino acids: CASSLGAGEGEQYF.

In this sample, this clone turned up many times. J is TRBJ2-4 and V is TRBV18, with D uncertain. Per germline, CDR1 KGHSH and CDR2 LQKENI. The CDR3 runs to 13 residues. V dropped 2 bases and J dropped 8 bases, with 10 bases sitting between them. CDR3 sequence reads: CASSPNGADIQYF. Here the CDR3 DNA reads TGTGCCAGCTCACCAAACGGCGCTGACATTCAGTACTTC.

The CDR3 DNA follows: TGTGCCAGCTCACAATCAGATAACTATGGCTACACCTTC. This codes for CASSQSDNYGYTF. J is TRBJ1-2 and V is TRBV18; D not resolved. Per germline, CDR1 KGHSH and CDR2 LQKENI. The V end lost 4 bases, the J end lost 1 base, and 7 bases lay between the germline ends. The CDR3 runs to 13 residues.

The chain employs TRBV19 and TRBJ2-1; TRBD2 is a possible D gene (5 bases). The CDR3 runs 14 residues. The V end lost 5 bases, the J end lost 2 bases, and 10 bases lay between the germline ends. CDR1 and CDR2 (germline): LNHDA, SQIVND (reference sequence). This CDR3 reads CASSSSTTYNEQFF. DNA of the CDR3: TGTGCCAGTAGTTCCTCGACTACCTACAATGAGCAGTTCTTC.

This chain uses TRBV15 with TRBJ2-1; 14 bases are shared with TRBD2. The V gene end was trimmed by 4 bases and the J gene end by 8 bases; junction bases not matched to a gene: 19. The CDR3 covers 20 residues. Germline CDR1 is LNHNV and CDR2 is YYDKDF (reference sequence). CDR3 residues: CATSTLGRGMTSGRAHEQFF. The CDR3 DNA reads TGTGCCACCAGCACCCTCGGCCGGGGAATGACTAGCGGGAGGGCCCATGAGCAGTTCTTC.

The count of this clone is one. The CDR3 region is CASSKDSNYGYTF. DNA of the CDR3: TGCGCCAGCAGCAAAGACAGCAACTATGGCTACACCTTC. J is TRBJ1-2 and V is TRBV5-1, with D perhaps TRBD1 (5 bases). Trimming stripped 4 bases from V and 2 bases from J, with 9 bases between. There are 13 residues in the CDR3. The germline V gene has CDR1 SGHRS and CDR2 YFSETQ.

The chain joins TRBV29-1 to TRBJ1-3; no reliable D call. The germline CDR1 and CDR2 sequences are SQVTM and ANQGSEA. Trimming cost V 3 bases and J 0 bases, with 9 bases left between them. The length of the CDR3 is 14 residues. The CDR3 region is CSVENRDSGNTIYF. The CDR3 DNA reads as TGCAGCGTTGAGAACAGAGACTCTGGAAACACCATATATTTT.

This chain joins TRBV28 and TRBJ2-5, with D unresolved. The CDR3 is made up of 12 amino acids. The germline gives CDR1 MDHEN, CDR2 SYDVKM. V was cut by 5 bases and J by 9 bases, with 13 bases left in between. CDR3 amino acids: CASSIPAGPQYF. The CDR3, as DNA: TGTGCCAGCAGTATACCTGCTGGGCCCCAGTACTTC.

Of note for this clone: This may stem from a read error, because a much larger clone lies one nucleotide away. Other DNA sequences within the sample encode an identical CDR3. The CDR3 nucleotides read TGTGCCACCAGCAGGGGCAGCACAGATACGCAGTATTTT. It codes for CATSRGSTDTQYF. The chain links TRBV15 to TRBJ2-3, with D unclear. The CDR3 has 13 amino acids. V lost 3 bases and J lost 0, with 4 bases in between. Germline V CDR1 and CDR2: LNHNV, YYDKDF (reference sequence).

The rearrangement joins TRBV2 to TRBJ2-7, with D perhaps TRBD2 (5 bases). CDR3 length: 14 amino acids. Between the trimmed V and J ends, which lost 7 bases and 6 bases, there was a span of 19 bases. In germline, CDR1 is SNHLY, CDR2 FYNNEI. The chain's CDR3 is CASKGGLALGEQYF. CDR3 nucleotides: TGTGCCAGCAAAGGCGGGCTAGCCCTCGGCGAGCAGTACTTC.

The rearrangement joins TRBV28 to TRBJ2-1, with D perhaps TRBD2 (5 bases). Germline V lookup: CDR1 MDHEN, CDR2 SYDVKM. The CDR3 covers 14 residues. V dropped 8 bases and J dropped 7 bases, with 18 bases sitting between them. CDR3 amino acids: CASRSLALLNEQFF. The DNA for the CDR3 is TGTGCCAGCCGGAGCCTAGCCCTGCTGAATGAGCAGTTCTTC.

This chain links TRBV18 with TRBJ2-3, with 7 bases matching TRBD1. CDR1 and CDR2 (germline): KGHSH, LQKENI. This CDR3 region has 15 residues. V was pared by 2 bases and J by 5 bases, with 7 bases of the junction left unmatched. Written as DNA, the CDR3 is TGTGCCAGCTCACCAGAGGGACAGAGGATAGATACGCAGTATTTT. Translation gives CASSPEGQRIDTQYF. Full variable domain (remainder filled in from reference TRBV18 and TRBJ2-3): NAGVMQNPRHLVRRRGQEARLRCSPMKGHSHVYWYRQLPEEGLKFMVYLQKENIIDESGMPKERFSAEFPKEGPSILRIQQVVRGDSAAYFCASSPEGQRIDTQYFGPGTRLTVL.

The CDR3 sequence is CASSLGLSTEAFF. CDR3 bases: TGTGCCAGCAGTTTAGGACTCTCCACTGAAGCTTTCTTT. V and J are TRBV27 and TRBJ1-1; no firm D call. Germline lookup yields CDR1 MNHEY and CDR2 SMNVEV (reference sequence). The CDR3 contains 13 residues. Trimming shortened V by 2 bases and J by 4 bases, and 8 bases separated the two germline ends.

This clone has more than one count but fewer than ten. The V and J genes are TRBV2 and TRBJ1-2; no clear D. This CDR3 comprises 11 residues. Germline CDR1 and CDR2: SNHLY and FYNNEI. V shed 0 bases and J shed 8 bases, with 4 bases lying between them. CDR3 coding DNA: TGTGCCAGCAGTGAAGCGTGGGGCTACACCTTC. Its protein product is CASSEAWGYTF. Combining the CDR3 with reference TRBV2 and TRBJ1-2 gives the whole variable domain EPEVTQTPSHQVTQMGQEVILRCVPISNHLYFYWYRQILGQKVEFLVSFYNNEISEKSEIFDDQFSVERPDGSNFTLKIRSTKLEDSAMYFCASSEAWGYTFGSGTRLTVV.

V usage is TRBV18 and J usage is TRBJ1-3; D is unresolved. Trimming cost V 2 bases and J 4 bases, with 15 bases left between them. Germline values: CDR1 KGHSH, CDR2 LQKENI. The CDR3 runs 16 residues. DNA of the CDR3: TGTGCCAGCTCACCAGGGCCGATCCTCGGGGGAAACACCATATATTTT. It translates to CASSPGPILGGNTIYF. The complete variable domain, with remaining parts taken from reference TRBV18 and TRBJ1-3, reads NAGVMQNPRHLVRRRGQEARLRCSPMKGHSHVYWYRQLPEEGLKFMVYLQKENIIDESGMPKERFSAEFPKEGPSILRIQQVVRGDSAAYFCASSPGPILGGNTIYFGEGSWLTVV.

This clone was recorded only once. The rearrangement uses TRBV19 and TRBJ2-2; 8 bases are a match to TRBD1. Germline loops: CDR1 LNHDA, CDR2 SQIVND (reference sequence). Unmatched junction bases numbered 7, after V lost 10 bases and J lost 3 bases. This CDR3 has 14 amino acids. In DNA, the CDR3 is TGTGCCACTGGGGGCAGGGGGCACACCGGGGAGCTGTTTTTT. This translates into CATGGRGHTGELFF.

The chain has TRBV30 and TRBJ1-1; D is unresolved. Germline V gene sequence: CDR1 GTSNPN, CDR2 SVGIG (reference sequence). Trimming removed 7 bases at V and 3 bases at J, with 15 bases between. This CDR3 is 13 amino acids long. For the CDR3, the DNA is TGTGCCTCCCAGATAGGAGGCGACACTGAAGCTTTCTTT. Translating it yields CASQIGGDTEAFF.

The chain joins TRBV30 to TRBJ2-3, with 7 bases matching TRBD2. Looked up from germline, CDR1 is GTSNPN and CDR2 is SVGIG (reference sequence). J gave up 2 bases and V 1 base, and 15 bases lay outside the gene matches. The CDR3 loop spans 18 amino acids. This CDR3 reads CAWSDQLSGLTATDTQYF. The CDR3 DNA follows: TGTGCCTGGAGTGACCAACTTTCGGGACTAACCGCCACAGATACGCAGTATTTT.